This TCR beta chain is from a study of T cells in Graves' hyperthyroidism and ophthalmopathy (dated by TCRdb to the late 2010s). Turning to the overall study: Peripheral blood samples were taken at initial diagnosis, before any treatment was given. TCR V-J signatures able to tell the groups apart were searched for in a discovery cohort of approximately 95 patients, of whom more than 40 had Graves' ophthalmopathy and around 56 had stable Graves' hyperthyroidism. An independent validation cohort of around 19 hyperthyroidism patients and approximately 16 patients who later progressed to ophthalmopathy tested prospective prediction of ophthalmopathy. The 100 or so discovery patients were randomly split 7:3 into training and test sets. In addition, the study compared T-cell repertoires in thyroid tissue and in blood from over 5 Graves' hyperthyroidism patients. After blood sampling, hyperthyroidism patients were treated with methimazole at a starting dose of 30 mg daily, and ophthalmopathy patients were treated with high-dose intravenous methylprednisolone. TCR Vbeta CDR3 sequencing of around 130 peripheral blood samples (roughly 43 ophthalmopathy, roughly 74 hyperthyroidism and around 17 progressor patients) is reported in the paper. Overall study outcomes, separate from this receptor: Most expanded thyroid clonotypes (frequency above 0.001) were also detected in blood, suggesting blood repertoires may reflect thyroid immune responses. Ophthalmopathy was separated from stable hyperthyroidism by a 13 V-J signature model, with over 85% sensitivity and about 81% specificity obtained in cross-validation and 80%/75% obtained in testing. Sample size was not statistically predetermined, and investigators were not blinded to group allocation. In validation, the model predicted progression to ophthalmopathy a median of 6.5 months before onset, with approximately 71% sensitivity and about 72% specificity.

CDR1 and CDR2 (SNHLY, FYNNEI) derive from the germline V gene. Trimming removed 5 bases from V and 4 bases from J, leaving 21 bases between the germline ends. Counted from cysteine to phenylalanine, this CDR3 has 18 amino acids. Only the CDR3 DNA is retained, 54 bases long and in frame from the first base. Remarks on this clonotype: The clone's antigen remains unknown. No much larger clone is present one base from it, and per-base qualities are unavailable.

The TCR beta CDR3 regions were amplified from the RNA transcripts. A first-round RT-PCR of the TCR CDR3 used the HTBI primer set with the Qiagen OneStep RT-PCR kit. A second multiplex PCR round built the libraries, followed by size selection and purification. The libraries were sequenced on an Illumina HiSeq2000 using paired-end 100 bp reads. The source study handled its data this way. SOAPnuke was used to process the raw data, removing reads that contained adapters or uncalled bases, had a mean Phred below 15, or lacked an exact match to the constant primer or identifier. COPE v1.2.5 was used to merge high-quality paired reads, and clonotypes were defined as unique nucleotide sequences. MiTCR v1.1 was used to align clonotypes to the IMGT TRBV, TRBD and TRBJ reference segments. The analysis included only V-J combinations with a frequency above 0.0001, which together covered about 99% of the repertoires. A TCS score was defined as the ratio between F50 (clonal expansion) and ExV (chaos), using BLOSUM62-based TCRdist between CDR3 peptides within each V-J. Welch's t-statistics and random forest reduced fewer than 550 V-J features to roughly 13, which were used in a naive Bayes classifier (R e1071). The Morisita-Horn index was used to measure how similar the thyroid and blood repertoires were. TCRdb handled the public reads itself, with Q25 trimming in fastp and clone calling in MiXCR, and kept productive beta chains. When rows share a CDR3 protein, they turn into one entry using the most common DNA and genes. TCRdb's processing, not the authors' own work, is the source of the V and J calls. A total of roughly 800,000 distinct CDR3 sequences appear in this sample, 38% of them only once. The biggest ten clones account for about 8.9% of the sample.

A patient counted as having stable Graves' hyperthyroidism if no progression to ophthalmopathy occurred over 18 months of follow-up. The hyperthyroidism patients were between 18 and 65 years old and newly diagnosed, with a disease duration of less than 2 months. Any patient with an uncontrolled infection, another autoimmune disease, pregnancy or lactation was excluded. Clinical symptoms, serum thyroxine and TRAb, thyroid ultrasound, and orbital computed tomography formed the basis for the diagnoses. PBMCs were isolated from 7.5 to 10 ml of fresh peripheral blood by Ficoll-Paque density gradient centrifugation. Trizol reagent was used to extract total RNA, and RNA quality was then checked on an Agilent 2100 Bioanalyzer.

The receptor chain draws on TRBV2 and TRBJ1-6, with TRBD1 tentatively as D gene (5 bases match). Source material: blood. This sequence originates from a man aged 18 to 30 with Graves' hyperthyroidism. CDR3 sequence: CASSHRETGTRYNSPLHF. The DNA reads TGTGCCAGCAGTCATAGGGAGACCGGGACCCGGTATAATTCACCCCTCCACTTT.